The clone carrying this T cell receptor (beta chain) is a singleton in its sample. The antigen remains undetermined. CDR3 length equals 16 residues. Per germline, CDR1 SGHAT and CDR2 FQDESV (reference sequence). After removal of 5 bases from V and 2 bases from J, the junction contained 10 bases not matched to a gene. The sample is drawn from a study of cytomegalovirus exposure and HLA in healthy donors. Study observations and caveats: Per a prior analysis, the majority of TCR beta V segments were productive roughly 90% or roughly 30% of the time. CMV antigen specificity of three CMV-associated chains was confirmed in vitro. Sequencing likely generated an artifact that appeared as a cluster of highly shared sequence variants. By HLA locus, TCR association rates varied in a later analysis, with DRB1 showing the most and HLA-C the fewest.

Researchers ran the PCR with 60 Vbeta and 13 Jbeta primers. Produced via immunoSEQ multiplex PCR; TCRdb's table is partial and in-frame only. The table records 150,000 to 200,000 clones, approximately 71% of them present only once. The receptor's source is a man in his fifties or sixties in good health and CMV-seronegative. The rearrangement links TRBV11-1 to TRBJ2-3, with 7 bases fitting TRBD1. The material sequenced was PBMCs. For the CDR3, the DNA is TGTGCCAGCAGCATGGGACAGCTAGACCTCACAGATACGCAGTATTTT. As protein: CASSMGQLDLTDTQYF.